The 32 T cell receptor beta chains reported below all come from one sample, sequenced in a study of blood T cell repertoires in COVID-19. The data were produced by immunoSEQ multiplex PCR, yet TCRdb's version contains in-frame clones alone and is incomplete. Of tens of thousands of clones listed, 76% are singletons. The specimen was peripheral blood. The receptor source for this set is a man between 65 and 85 years old with acute or convalescent COVID-19.

The chain is built from TRBV10-3 and TRBJ2-3, with D possibly matching TRBD1 (5 bases). There are 14 residues in the CDR3. V lost 4 bases and J 3 bases, leaving 11 bases between the germline ends. CDR1 and CDR2 from the germline V gene are ENHRY and SYGVKD. CDR3 loop: CAISVGHLTDTQYF. The CDR3, as DNA: TGTGCCATCAGTGTAGGACACCTTACAGATACGCAGTATTTT.

The chain employs TRBV5-4 and TRBJ2-3; D gene unclear. In germline, CDR1 is SGHNT, CDR2 YYREEE (reference sequence). The CDR3 has 13 residues. The ends were cut back, 2 bases at V and 1 base at J, with 5 bases in the middle. The CDR3 reads CASSFGGTDTQYF. The CDR3 region has the DNA TGTGCCAGCAGCTTTGGAGGCACAGATACGCAGTATTTT. The full variable domain, its missing parts supplied by reference TRBV5-4 and TRBJ2-3, is ETGVTQSPTHLIKTRGQQVTLRCSSQSGHNTVSWYQQALGQGPQFIFQYYREEENGRGNFPPRFSGLQFPNYSSELNVNALELDDSALYLCASSFGGTDTQYFGPGTRLTVL.

V and J are TRBV28 and TRBJ1-5; 7 bases are a match to TRBD1. Unmatched junction bases numbered 5, after V lost 3 bases and J lost 9 bases. CDR1 and CDR2 from the germline V gene are MDHEN and SYDVKM. The CDR3 covers 13 residues. The CDR3 DNA sequence: TGTGCCAGCAGTTTTCAGGGGGGAGGGCCCCAGCATTTT. As protein: CASSFQGGGPQHF.

The chain links TRBV28 to TRBJ2-5, with 8 bases identical to TRBD2. Germline CDR1 and CDR2: MDHEN and SYDVKM. The CDR3 totals 17 residues. Trimming cost V 6 bases and J 2 bases; bases outside gene matches: 14. In DNA form, the CDR3 reads TGTGCCAGCAGCCCCGGACGCGCGGGAGGTTATCAAGAGACCCAGTACTTC. Residues: CASSPGRAGGYQETQYF.

This chain connects TRBV5-1 to TRBJ2-7, with D possibly being TRBD1 (6 bases). The germline V gene encodes CDR1 SGHRS and CDR2 YFSETQ. The CDR3 sequence is 16 residues long. Trimming took off 0 bases at V and 3 bases at J, with 16 bases between the two ends. The CDR3 sequence is CASSLALGATLYEQYF. The CDR3 DNA is TGCGCCAGCAGCTTGGCCTTGGGGGCTACCCTCTACGAGCAGTACTTC.

In its sample, this clone was seen a few times. The rearrangement links TRBV7-2 to TRBJ2-2, with D possibly being TRBD1 (5 bases). The CDR3 consists of 16 residues. CDR1 is SGHTA, CDR2 FQGNSA, per germline. Trimming took off 1 base at V and 1 base at J, with 10 bases between the two ends. The CDR3 spells CASSLGPDRNTGELFF. As DNA, the CDR3 is TGTGCCAGCAGCTTAGGACCAGACAGGAACACCGGGGAGCTGTTTTTT.

This clone was detected many times. V is TRBV19 and J is TRBJ2-3; 10 nucleotides agree with TRBD2. The CDR3 loop spans 16 amino acids. Germline CDR1 LNHDA, CDR2 SQIVND (reference sequence). Germline trimming cut 5 bases from V and 6 bases from J; bases unmatched to any gene: 11. CDR3 region: CASSFIAGGLLDTQYF. The CDR3 bases are TGTGCCAGTAGTTTCATAGCGGGAGGATTACTCGATACGCAGTATTTT.

This clone was observed a single time. V is TRBV7-2 and J is TRBJ1-6; 11 nucleotides line up with TRBD1. With V trimmed by 2 bases and J by 7 bases, 7 bases remained unmatched. This CDR3 is built from 17 residues. Germline values: CDR1 SGHTA, CDR2 FQGNSA. CDR3 coding DNA: TGTGCCAGCAGCTTACAAGGACAGGGGGCAGCGAATTCACCCCTCCACTTT. This codes for CASSLQGQGAANSPLHF. Combining the CDR3 with reference TRBV7-2 and TRBJ1-6 gives the whole variable domain GAGVSQSPSNKVTEKGKDVELRCDPISGHTALYWYRQSLGQGLEFLIYFQGNSAPDKSGLPSDRFSAERTGGSVSTLTIQRTQQEDSAVYLCASSLQGQGAANSPLHFGNGTRLTVT.

This sequence joins TRBV3-1 (or the pseudogene TRBV3-2) and TRBJ1-5; 9 nucleotides match TRBD1. The CDR3 runs to 16 residues. The V segment lost 1 base and the J segment 4 bases; nucleotides outside the gene matches: 5. The germline CDR1 and CDR2 sequences are LGHDT and YNNKEL (reference sequence). CDR3 loop: CASSQGTGQGNQPQHF. Here the CDR3 DNA reads TGTGCCAGCAGCCAAGGTACTGGACAGGGGAATCAGCCCCAGCATTTT.

The chain joins TRBV6-5 to TRBJ1-5; D is unclear. The CDR3 loop spans 13 amino acids. Trimming left V 8 bases short and J 5 bases short, with 13 bases between. Germline loops: CDR1 MNHEY, CDR2 SVGAGI. The CDR3 region is CASSREGDQPQHF. The CDR3 DNA sequence: TGTGCCAGCTCTAGAGAGGGAGATCAGCCCCAGCATTTT.

The chain couples TRBV19 to TRBJ1-2; 7 positions match TRBD1. The ends lost 3 bases at V and 4 bases at J; junction bases unmatched: 5. This CDR3 has 14 residues. Looked up from germline, CDR1 is LNHDA and CDR2 is SQIVND (reference sequence). The CDR3 DNA sequence: TGTGCCAGTAGTATCAAGGGGGCTAGCTATGGCTACACCTTC. Translated: CASSIKGASYGYTF.

The rearrangement uses TRBV4-2 and TRBJ1-5; maybe TRBD1 (6 bases). Germline CDR1 reads LGHNA; CDR2 reads YNFKEQ. Trimming cost V 4 bases and J 7 bases, with 14 bases left between them. The CDR3 contains 14 residues. The chain's CDR3 is CASSPNRDAQPQHF. The CDR3 nucleotides read TGTGCCAGCAGCCCAAACAGGGACGCACAGCCCCAGCATTTT.

The rearrangement links TRBV10-3 to TRBJ1-3, with 7 nucleotides matching TRBD1. The junction had 8 bases not matched to a gene; V was cut back by 10 bases and J by 2 bases. CDR1 is ENHRY and CDR2 is SYGVKD in the germline V gene. There are 14 residues in the CDR3. The CDR3 region is CATRSTGAGNTIYF. Here the CDR3 DNA reads TGTGCCACCAGATCTACAGGGGCTGGAAACACCATATATTTT.

The rearrangement uses TRBV19 and TRBJ1-1; 8 positions match TRBD1. With V trimmed by 5 bases and J by 5 bases, 4 bases remained unmatched. The CDR3 extends over 13 amino acids. Germline V gene lookup returns CDR1 LNHDA and CDR2 SQIVND (reference sequence). The CDR3 nucleotides read TGTGCCAGTAGTTTCGACAGGGGAACTGAAGCTTTCTTT. Translating gives CASSFDRGTEAFF.

This clone was seen once. This chain links TRBV4-1 with TRBJ1-2, with 9 bases that match TRBD1. The V gene's germline CDR1 is MGHRA and CDR2 YSYEKL. V dropped 6 bases and J dropped 6; count of bases not matched to a gene: 11. CDR3 size: 15 residues. CDR3 DNA: TGCGCCAGCAGTTTTTGGGGGACAGGGTTGGATGGCTACACCTTC. Amino acids: CASSFWGTGLDGYTF.

Only a few counts were recorded for this clone. The chain recombines TRBV9 with TRBJ2-3, with D possibly matching TRBD2 (6 bases). CDR1 and CDR2 (germline): SGDLS, YYNGEE. V lost 3 bases, J lost 2 bases, and 13 bases lay in between. The CDR3 loop spans 15 amino acids. The CDR3 DNA sequence: TGTGCCAGCAGCGAAGGGGCGCGGGACACAGATACGCAGTATTTT. As protein: CASSEGARDTDTQYF.

The rearrangement joins TRBV27 to TRBJ1-1; TRBD1 might be the D (6 bases). This CDR3 region has 13 residues. Germline CDR1 reads MNHEY; CDR2 reads SMNVEV (reference sequence). Trimming removed 4 bases from V and 5 bases from J, with 11 bases in between. CDR3 in amino acids: CASSWSRGTEAFF. CDR3 bases: TGTGCCAGCAGTTGGTCCAGGGGAACTGAAGCTTTCTTT.

The chain combines TRBV30 with TRBJ1-5; D not resolved. The CDR3 is made up of 15 amino acids. Trimming stripped 2 bases from V and 0 bases from J, with 11 bases between. Germline V CDR1 and CDR2: GTSNPN, SVGIG (reference sequence). The CDR3 coding sequence is TGTGCCTGGAGTTCCGGGAGTTATAGCAATCAGCCCCAGCATTTT. Its translation is CAWSSGSYSNQPQHF.

This chain connects TRBV3-1 (or the pseudogene TRBV3-2) to TRBJ2-2, with TRBD1 as a possible D gene (5 bases). The V end was cut by 1 base, the J end by 4 bases, with 7 bases between. CDR1 LGHDT and CDR2 YNNKEL come from the germline V gene (reference sequence). The CDR3 extends over 14 amino acids. The CDR3 sequence is CASSQAGSTGELFF. The CDR3 DNA follows: TGTGCCAGCAGCCAAGCAGGGTCCACCGGGGAGCTGTTTTTT.

This clone has just one count. The V call is TRBV11-2, the J call TRBJ2-7; tentative D call: TRBD1 (6 bases). V lost 4 bases and J 0 bases, leaving 13 bases between the germline ends. CDR1 SGHAT and CDR2 FQNNGV come from the germline V gene. This CDR3 region has 15 residues. The CDR3, as DNA: TGTGCCAGCAGCTGGCGGACAGCCCGCTCCTACGAGCAGTACTTC. Translating gives CASSWRTARSYEQYF.

The chain joins TRBV6-5 to TRBJ1-2; 9 bases fit TRBD1. Trimming cost V 6 bases and J 4 bases; bases outside gene matches: 9. The CDR3 covers 15 residues. Looked up from germline, CDR1 is MNHEY and CDR2 is SVGAGI. The CDR3 spells CASSSPDRGSYGYTF. CDR3 in DNA: TGTGCCAGCAGCTCCCCGGACAGGGGATCCTATGGCTACACCTTC.

The chain employs TRBV6-5 and TRBJ1-2, with 7 bases lining up with TRBD1. V lost 5 bases to trimming and J lost 7 bases; unmatched junction nucleotides: 7. This CDR3 region has 13 residues. Germline V gene sequence: CDR1 MNHEY, CDR2 SVGAGI. In nucleotides, the CDR3 is TGTGCCAGCAGTCGACAGGGTCCCTTTGGCTACACCTTC. Translation gives CASSRQGPFGYTF.

The genes are TRBV7-8 and TRBJ2-7, with 7 bases identical to TRBD2. CDR1 is SGHVS, CDR2 FQNEAQ, per germline. V was clipped by 1 base and J by 0 bases; unmatched bases: 3. The CDR3 covers 15 residues. As DNA, the CDR3 is TGTGCCAGCAGCTTAGTGCGGGAGCGCTCCTACGAGCAGTACTTC. Amino acids: CASSLVRERSYEQYF. Full variable domain (outside the CDR3, taken from reference TRBV7-8 and TRBJ2-7): GAGVSQSPRYKVAKRGQDVALRCDPISGHVSLFWYQQALGQGPEFLTYFQNEAQLDKSGLPSDRFFAERPEGSVSTLKIQRTQQEDSAVYLCASSLVRERSYEQYFGPGTRLTVT.

The rearrangement joins TRBV6-1 to TRBJ2-7; the D gene is possibly TRBD1 (6 bases). The CDR3 is 14 amino acids. Germline values: CDR1 MNHNS, CDR2 SASEGT. V lost 2 bases and J 7 bases, leaving 15 bases between the germline ends. The CDR3 nucleotides read TGTGCCAGCAGTGAACCGGCAGGGGTTAAGGAGCAGTACGTC. Translated: CASSEPAGVKEQYV.

The chain carries TRBV18 and TRBJ1-2, with a possible D match to TRBD1 (5 bases). V lost 3 bases to trimming and J lost 0 bases, with 11 bases between them. The CDR3 sequence is 15 residues long. The V gene's germline CDR1 is KGHSH and CDR2 LQKENI. In nucleotides, the CDR3 is TGTGCCAGCTCACCTCTTGGGGGGGCTAACTATGGCTACACCTTC. This gives the protein CASSPLGGANYGYTF.

The chain is built from TRBV3-1 (or the pseudogene TRBV3-2) and TRBJ1-1; D is unclear. There are 11 residues in the CDR3. Germline V gene lookup returns CDR1 LGHDT and CDR2 YNNKEL (reference sequence). V was clipped by 2 bases and J by 8 bases, with 6 bases between them. CDR3 DNA sequence: TGTGCCAGCAGCCAATTTATGGAAGCTTTCTTT. Protein: CASSQFMEAFF.

On this clone itself: A read error may produce the germline difference seen at one junction end. The chain couples TRBV5-1 to TRBJ2-5; no reliable D call. This CDR3 has 17 residues. Germline CDR1 is SGHRS and CDR2 is YFSETQ. The CDR3 region has the DNA TGCGCCAGCAGCTTGGTCCTTCTCGGTCGGTTCGAAGAGGCCCAGTACTTC. It is translated as CASSLVLLGRFEEAQYF.

V is TRBV27 and J is TRBJ2-3, with 9 bases matching TRBD2. From germline, CDR1 is MNHEY and CDR2 SMNVEV (reference sequence). J gave up 4 bases and V 7 bases, and 15 bases lay outside the gene matches. The CDR3 is 17 residues long. This chain's CDR3 is CASTGLPRGGVADTQYF. CDR3 DNA sequence: TGTGCCAGCACCGGCCTCCCGCGGGGGGGCGTCGCAGATACGCAGTATTTT.

This chain connects TRBV27 to TRBJ2-1; 7 nucleotides match TRBD1. J gave up 8 bases and V 5 bases, and 9 bases lay outside the gene matches. CDR3 length: 14 residues. CDR1 MNHEY and CDR2 SMNVEV come from the germline V gene (reference sequence). The CDR3 DNA is TGTGCCAGCAGTCTCTCGGGACAGAACGATGAGCAGTTCTTC. Its protein is CASSLSGQNDEQFF.

The chain uses TRBV7-3 and TRBJ2-2, with 12 bases fitting TRBD1. The CDR3 length is 16 residues. Per germline, CDR1 SGHTA and CDR2 FQGTGA. The V segment lost 1 base and the J segment 5 bases; nucleotides outside the gene matches: 2. Here the CDR3 DNA reads TGTGCCAGCAGCTTAAAGGGACAGGGGGCAACCGGGGAGCTGTTTTTT. Translation: CASSLKGQGATGELFF.

This rearrangement joins TRBV5-1 to TRBJ1-4; D unresolved. The germline V and J ends were trimmed by 5 bases and 2 bases, with 13 bases remaining between them. Germline V gene sequence: CDR1 SGHRS, CDR2 YFSETQ. The CDR3 totals 15 residues. The chain's CDR3 is CASRLVGSTNEKLFF. The CDR3 DNA reads as TGCGCCAGCAGACTCGTTGGGAGTACTAATGAAAAACTGTTTTTT.

This sequence joins TRBV28 and TRBJ2-7, with TRBD1 matching 7 bases. Unmatched junction bases numbered 6, after V lost 5 bases and J lost 2 bases. The CDR3 extends over 14 amino acids. CDR1 is MDHEN, CDR2 SYDVKM, per germline. CDR3: CASSPGQATYEQYF. Written as DNA, the CDR3 is TGTGCCAGCAGTCCCGGACAGGCTACCTACGAGCAGTACTTC.